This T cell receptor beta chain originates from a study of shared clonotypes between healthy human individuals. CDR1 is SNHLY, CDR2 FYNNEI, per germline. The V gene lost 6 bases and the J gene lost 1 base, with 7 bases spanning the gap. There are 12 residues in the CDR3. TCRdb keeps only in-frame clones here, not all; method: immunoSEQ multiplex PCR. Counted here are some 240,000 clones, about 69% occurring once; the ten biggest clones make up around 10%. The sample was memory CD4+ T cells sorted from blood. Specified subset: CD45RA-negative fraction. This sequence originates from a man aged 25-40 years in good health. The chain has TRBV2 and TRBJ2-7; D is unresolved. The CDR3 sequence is CASSGPSYEQYF. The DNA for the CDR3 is TGTGCCAGCAGCGGACCGTCCTACGAGCAGTACTTC. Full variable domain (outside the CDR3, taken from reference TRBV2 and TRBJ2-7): EPEVTQTPSHQVTQMGQEVILRCVPISNHLYFYWYRQILGQKVEFLVSFYNNEISEKSEIFDDQFSVERPDGSNFTLKIRSTKLEDSAMYFCASSGPSYEQYFGPGTRLTVT.